A single sample gave rise to the 24 T cell receptor beta chains below, sequenced in a study of cytomegalovirus exposure and HLA in healthy donors. PCR employed 60 Vbeta and 13 Jbeta primers. Some clones are missing from TCRdb's copy, which holds only in-frame ones; the method was immunoSEQ multiplex PCR. Of 70,000 to 90,000 clones listed, about 66% were seen once; the top ten hold around 4.7%. Sequenced: PBMCs. The origin of the receptors is a man between 60 and 75 years old in good health and CMV-seropositive.

J is TRBJ1-2 and V is TRBV4-2; TRBD1 aligns across 8 bases. This CDR3 has 15 residues. CDR1 is LGHNA, CDR2 YNFKEQ, per germline. The trim removed 1 base at V and 5 bases at J, leaving 6 bases unmatched. The CDR3 loop is CASSQANQGAYGYTF. The CDR3 DNA is TGTGCCAGCAGCCAAGCTAATCAGGGGGCGTATGGCTACACCTTC.

This clone showed up just once. This sequence joins TRBV7-9 and TRBJ2-2; possible D gene TRBD2, 6 bases. The CDR3 has 14 residues. V was clipped by 4 bases and J by 6 bases, with 12 bases between them. Germline lookup yields CDR1 SEHNR and CDR2 FQNEAQ (reference sequence). CDR3 residues: CASSWAGEAGELFF. Written as DNA, the CDR3 is TGTGCCAGCAGCTGGGCTGGGGAGGCCGGGGAGCTGTTTTTT.

The chain employs TRBV9 and TRBJ2-3; TRBD2 is a possible D gene (6 bases). The ends were cut back, 4 bases at V and 4 bases at J, with 16 bases in the middle. CDR1 is SGDLS and CDR2 is YYNGEE in the germline V gene. This CDR3 comprises 15 residues. CDR3 bases: TGTGCCAGCAGCCGCGGGTGGGCGGGGTCAGATACGCAGTATTTT. Amino acid sequence: CASSRGWAGSDTQYF.

V usage is TRBV29-1 and J usage is TRBJ1-1, with 7 bases identical to TRBD1. V shed 3 bases and J 4 bases; nucleotides not matched to a gene: 5. Germline CDR1 SQVTM, CDR2 ANQGSEA. CDR3 length equals 13 residues. The CDR3 sequence: CSVELPGGTEAFF. CDR3 bases: TGCAGCGTTGAGCTACCAGGGGGCACTGAAGCTTTCTTT.

This rearrangement joins TRBV4-3 to TRBJ1-3, with 10 bases that match TRBD1. The J segment lost 0 bases and the V segment lost 4 bases, leaving 15 bases of the junction unmatched. The CDR3 totals 20 residues. CDR1 and CDR2 (germline): LGHNA, YSLEER. The CDR3 bases are TGCGCCAGCAGCCGGCTCCGGGACAGGGGACCCCAACTCTCTGGAAACACCATATATTTT. Translating it yields CASSRLRDRGPQLSGNTIYF.

This clone was detected only a few times. The V gene is TRBV30, the J gene TRBJ1-1; the match to TRBD1 covers 11 bases. Germline-derived CDR1 and CDR2 are GTSNPN and SVGIG (reference sequence). CDR3 length: 16 amino acids. J gave up 1 base and V 1 base, and 5 bases lay outside the gene matches. CDR3 sequence (DNA): TGTGCCTGGAGTGCTTTTGGGACAGGGGGGAACACTGAAGCTTTCTTT. Residues: CAWSAFGTGGNTEAFF.

The chain links TRBV30 to TRBJ2-1; possible D gene TRBD2, 7 bases. The V end was cut by 2 bases, the J end by 5 bases, with 10 bases between. Germline loops: CDR1 GTSNPN, CDR2 SVGIG (reference sequence). The CDR3 spans 13 residues. The CDR3: CAWSKGGNNEQFF. CDR3 in DNA: TGTGCCTGGAGTAAGGGGGGGAACAATGAGCAGTTCTTC.

V gene TRBV11-2 combines with J gene TRBJ2-1; D is uncertain. Germline-derived CDR1 and CDR2 are SGHAT and FQNNGV. CDR3 length equals 15 residues. Trimming left V 2 bases short and J 9 bases short, with 17 bases between. The CDR3 nucleotides are TGTGCCAGCAGCTTACGGAGTTCCCCATCGGGTGAGCAGTTCTTC. Its protein product is CASSLRSSPSGEQFF.

This clone was found once. The genes are TRBV9 and TRBJ2-2; possible D gene TRBD1, 6 bases. CDR3 length: 16 residues. With 4 bases removed from V and 4 bases from J, the gap between germline ends came to 17 bases. Per the germline V gene, CDR1 is SGDLS and CDR2 is YYNGEE. The CDR3 here is CASSPWGQLPTGELFF. The CDR3 DNA follows: TGTGCCAGCAGCCCCTGGGGACAACTCCCCACCGGGGAGCTGTTTTTT.

This clone showed up just a few times. The V call is TRBV5-6, the J call TRBJ1-5; D may be TRBD1 (5 bases). The V gene lost 6 bases and the J gene lost 6 bases, with 25 bases spanning the gap. Germline CDR1 SGHDT, CDR2 YYEEEE. The CDR3 runs 17 residues. CDR3 DNA: TGTGCCAGCACTCTTGGGAGGCCGAAACAGGCAGGTCAGCCCCAGCATTTT. Translating it yields CASTLGRPKQAGQPQHF.

Written as DNA, the CDR3 is TGTGCCAGCAGTGCAAGACAGGGGGCGGTCGGGGAGCTGTTTTTT. Translated, it gives CASSARQGAVGELFF. The chain employs TRBV6-1 and TRBJ2-2; 10 bases are shared with TRBD1. Germline V gene data show CDR1 as MNHNS and CDR2 as SASEGT. The CDR3 is made up of 15 amino acids. The J segment lost 7 bases and the V segment lost 4 bases, leaving 6 bases of the junction unmatched.

The chain recombines TRBV9 with TRBJ2-7, with D perhaps matching TRBD1 (5 bases). Trimming cost V 0 bases and J 3 bases, with 7 bases left between them. The CDR3 consists of 13 residues. Looked up from germline, CDR1 is SGDLS and CDR2 is YYNGEE. In DNA form, the CDR3 reads TGTGCCAGCAGCGTAGGGGGCTTCTACGAGCAGTACTTC. It is translated as CASSVGGFYEQYF.

The chain recombines TRBV11-3 with TRBJ1-1; 7 bases are a match to TRBD1. The trim removed 5 bases at V and 4 bases at J, leaving 4 bases unmatched. Germline V gene lookup returns CDR1 SGHNT and CDR2 YENEEA. The CDR3 has 13 amino acids. CDR3: CASSQYRGTEAFF. The DNA for the CDR3 is TGTGCCAGCAGCCAATACAGGGGCACTGAAGCTTTCTTT.

V usage is TRBV7-2 and J usage is TRBJ1-2; D is undetermined. Deletions cut 5 bases from V and 2 bases from J, with 18 bases between. Germline CDR1 reads SGHTA; CDR2 reads FQGNSA. The CDR3 is 16 residues long. Here the CDR3 reads CASSPDSLAGNYGYTF. For the CDR3, the DNA is TGTGCCAGCAGCCCAGACTCCCTGGCGGGAAACTATGGCTACACCTTC.

The chain uses TRBV11-2 and TRBJ2-7, with a tentative D call TRBD2 (5 bases). The V end lost 1 base, the J end lost 0 bases, and 10 bases lay between the germline ends. The germline V gene has CDR1 SGHAT and CDR2 FQNNGV. This CDR3 spans 15 amino acids. The CDR3 sequence: CASSLGTHPSYEQYF. In nucleotides, the CDR3 is TGTGCCAGCAGCTTAGGGACTCACCCCTCCTACGAGCAGTACTTC.

The gene calls are TRBV7-9 and TRBJ2-5, with D perhaps matching TRBD2 (5 bases). The J call may be wrong; the DNA end is better matched by TRBJ2-7. This CDR3 contains 12 residues. Germline-derived CDR1 and CDR2 are SEHNR and FQNEAQ (reference sequence). CDR3 sequence reads: CASSSGGGEQYF. The CDR3 nucleotides read TGTGCCAGCAGCTCCGGAGGAGGCGAGCAGTACTTC.

The chain recombines TRBV18 with TRBJ2-2, with 9 nucleotides matching TRBD1. Germline CDR1 is KGHSH and CDR2 is LQKENI. This CDR3 is built from 15 residues. V trimming: 5 bases; J trimming: 2 bases; junction bases outside the gene matches: 3. The CDR3 loop reads CASSTGQGNTGELFF. The CDR3 coding sequence is TGTGCCAGCTCAACGGGACAGGGTAACACCGGGGAGCTGTTTTTT.

This clone was detected only a few times. V is TRBV27 and J is TRBJ2-3; D perhaps matches TRBD1 (5 bases). This CDR3 is 15 amino acids long. Trimming took 6 bases from V and 2 from J, leaving 15 bases between them. The germline CDR1 and CDR2 sequences are MNHEY and SMNVEV (reference sequence). CDR3 sequence reads: CASRYRHTNTDTQYF. CDR3 DNA sequence: TGTGCCAGCAGATACAGGCACACGAACACAGATACGCAGTATTTT.

The chain recombines TRBV30 with TRBJ2-5; no reliable D call. This CDR3 comprises 15 residues. Germline loops: CDR1 GTSNPN, CDR2 SVGIG (reference sequence). The V end lost 0 bases, the J end lost 0 bases, and 11 bases lay between the germline ends. CDR3 sequence reads: CAWSVVALYQETQYF. The DNA of the CDR3 is TGTGCCTGGAGTGTAGTGGCCCTGTACCAAGAGACCCAGTACTTC.

This chain links TRBV6-1 with TRBJ2-7; no clear D. The CDR3 covers 15 residues. Trimming cost V 2 bases and J 3 bases, with 14 bases left between them. Germline-derived CDR1 and CDR2 are MNHNS and SASEGT. CDR3 region: CASSEMRKAIYEQYF. The CDR3, as DNA: TGTGCCAGCAGTGAAATGAGGAAGGCAATCTACGAGCAGTACTTC.

To note about this clone: Other DNA sequences in this sample translate to the same CDR3. The chain uses TRBV5-1 and TRBJ2-1; 13 bases fit TRBD2. Germline trimming cut 7 bases from V and 4 bases from J; bases unmatched to any gene: 5. The V gene's germline CDR1 is SGHRS and CDR2 YFSETQ. The CDR3 loop spans 15 amino acids. The DNA for the CDR3 is TGCGCCAGCTCGGGACTAGCGGGGCCTTACAATGAGCAGTTCTTC. This sequence encodes CASSGLAGPYNEQFF.

The chain couples TRBV10-1 to TRBJ2-2; 11 nucleotides line up with TRBD2. V lost 3 bases to trimming and J lost 3 bases; unmatched junction nucleotides: 6. The CDR3 consists of 17 residues. Germline CDR1 is WNHNN and CDR2 is SYGVQD (reference sequence). CDR3 in DNA: TGCGCCAGCAGTGAACTTCTAGCGGGAGGCTACACCGGGGAGCTGTTTTTT. Residues: CASSELLAGGYTGELFF.

This clone was recorded only once. The CDR3: CASSVREQETQYF. The CDR3 DNA reads TGTGCCAGCAGCGTTCGCGAGCAAGAGACCCAGTACTTC. The chain carries TRBV9 and TRBJ2-5; D unclear. The CDR3 runs to 13 residues. Trimming shortened V by 2 bases and J by 2 bases, and 7 bases separated the two germline ends. Germline lookup yields CDR1 SGDLS and CDR2 YYNGEE.

The CDR3 loop reads CASIPEVQETQYF. The CDR3 nucleotides are TGTGCCAGCATCCCCGAGGTGCAAGAGACCCAGTACTTC. The chain is built from TRBV7-8 and TRBJ2-5; no firm D call. This CDR3 comprises 13 residues. Germline values: CDR1 SGHVS, CDR2 FQNEAQ. The V end was cut by 7 bases, the J end by 2 bases, with 11 bases between.